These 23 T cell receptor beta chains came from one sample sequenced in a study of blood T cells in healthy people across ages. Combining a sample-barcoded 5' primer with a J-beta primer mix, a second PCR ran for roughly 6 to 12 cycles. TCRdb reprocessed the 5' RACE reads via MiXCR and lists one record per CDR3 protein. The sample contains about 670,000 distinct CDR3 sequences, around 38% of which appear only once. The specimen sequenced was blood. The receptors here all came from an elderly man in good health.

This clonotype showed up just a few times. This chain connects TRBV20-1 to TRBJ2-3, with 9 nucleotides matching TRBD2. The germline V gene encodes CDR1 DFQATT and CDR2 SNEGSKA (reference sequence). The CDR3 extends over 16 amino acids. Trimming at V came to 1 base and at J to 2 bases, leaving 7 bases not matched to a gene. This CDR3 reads CSARGGLAGTTDTQYF. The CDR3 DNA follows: TGCAGTGCTAGAGGAGGGCTAGCGGGGACCACAGATACGCAGTATTTT.

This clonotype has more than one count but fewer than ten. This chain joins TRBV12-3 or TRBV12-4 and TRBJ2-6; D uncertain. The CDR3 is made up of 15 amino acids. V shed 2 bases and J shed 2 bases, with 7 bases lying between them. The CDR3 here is CASSLRQTGANVLTF. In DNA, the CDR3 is TGTGCCAGCAGTTTACGGCAAACTGGGGCCAACGTCCTGACTTTC.

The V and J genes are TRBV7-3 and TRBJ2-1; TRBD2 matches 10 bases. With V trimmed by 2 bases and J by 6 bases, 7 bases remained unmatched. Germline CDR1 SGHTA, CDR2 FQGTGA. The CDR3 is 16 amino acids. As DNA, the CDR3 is TGTGCCAGCAGCTTAGCCTCTAGCGGGAGTATCAATGAGCAGTTCTTC. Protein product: CASSLASSGSINEQFF.

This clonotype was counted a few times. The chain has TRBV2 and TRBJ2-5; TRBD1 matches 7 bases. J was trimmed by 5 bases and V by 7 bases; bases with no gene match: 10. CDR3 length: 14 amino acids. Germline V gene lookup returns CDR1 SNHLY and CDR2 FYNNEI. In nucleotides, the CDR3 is TGTGCCAGCACTGGAGACAGGGTAGGGGAGACCCAGTACTTC. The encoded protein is CASTGDRVGETQYF.

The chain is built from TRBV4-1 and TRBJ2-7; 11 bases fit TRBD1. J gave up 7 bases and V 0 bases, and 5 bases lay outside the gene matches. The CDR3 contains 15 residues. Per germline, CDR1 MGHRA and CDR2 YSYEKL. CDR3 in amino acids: CASSQDRTGGAEQYF. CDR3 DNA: TGCGCCAGCAGCCAAGATCGGACAGGGGGCGCTGAGCAGTACTTC.

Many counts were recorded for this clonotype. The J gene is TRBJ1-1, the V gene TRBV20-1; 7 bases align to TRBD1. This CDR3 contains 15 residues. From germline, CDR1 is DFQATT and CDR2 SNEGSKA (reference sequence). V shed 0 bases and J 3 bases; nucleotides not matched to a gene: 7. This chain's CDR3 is CSARDMRGGDTEAFF. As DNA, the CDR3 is TGCAGTGCTAGAGATATGAGAGGGGGCGACACTGAAGCTTTCTTT.

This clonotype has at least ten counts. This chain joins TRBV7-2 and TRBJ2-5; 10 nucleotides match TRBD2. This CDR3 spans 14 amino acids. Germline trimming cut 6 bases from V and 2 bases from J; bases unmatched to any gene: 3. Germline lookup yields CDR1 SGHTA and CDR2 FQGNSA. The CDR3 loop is CASSLTSGQETQYF. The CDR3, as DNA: TGTGCCAGCAGTCTGACTAGCGGGCAAGAGACCCAGTACTTC.

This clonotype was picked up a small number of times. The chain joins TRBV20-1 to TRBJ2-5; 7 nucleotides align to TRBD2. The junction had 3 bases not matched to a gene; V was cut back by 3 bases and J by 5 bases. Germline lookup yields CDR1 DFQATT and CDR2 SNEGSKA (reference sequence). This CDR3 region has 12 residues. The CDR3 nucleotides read TGCAGTGCTAGCGGGAGGCCTGAGACCCAGTACTTC. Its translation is CSASGRPETQYF.

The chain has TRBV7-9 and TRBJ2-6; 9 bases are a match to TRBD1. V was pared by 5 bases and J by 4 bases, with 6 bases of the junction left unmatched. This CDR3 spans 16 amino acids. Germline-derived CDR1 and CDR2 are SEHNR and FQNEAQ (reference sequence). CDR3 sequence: CASSKQGAKGANVLTF. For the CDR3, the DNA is TGTGCCAGCAGCAAACAGGGGGCGAAAGGGGCCAACGTCCTGACTTTC.

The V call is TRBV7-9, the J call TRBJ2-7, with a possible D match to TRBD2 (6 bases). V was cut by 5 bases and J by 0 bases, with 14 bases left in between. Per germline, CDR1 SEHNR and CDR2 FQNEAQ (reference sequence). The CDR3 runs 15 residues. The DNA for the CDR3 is TGTGCCAGCAGCCAAGGAGGGACCCGCTCCTACGAGCAGTACTTC. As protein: CASSQGGTRSYEQYF. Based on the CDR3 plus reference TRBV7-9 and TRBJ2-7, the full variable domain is DTGVSQNPRHKITKRGQNVTFRCDPISEHNRLYWYRQTLGQGPEFLTYFQNEAQLEKSRLLSDRFSAERPKGSFSTLEIQRTEQGDSAMYLCASSQGGTRSYEQYFGPGTRLTVT.

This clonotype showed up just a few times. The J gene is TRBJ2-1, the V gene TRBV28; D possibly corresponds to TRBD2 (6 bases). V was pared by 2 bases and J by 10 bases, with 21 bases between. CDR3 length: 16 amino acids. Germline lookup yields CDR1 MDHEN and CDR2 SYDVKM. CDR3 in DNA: TGTGCCAGCAGTTTAAATTTGGTGGGAGGTTGGGAGGAGCAGTTCTTC. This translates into CASSLNLVGGWEEQFF.

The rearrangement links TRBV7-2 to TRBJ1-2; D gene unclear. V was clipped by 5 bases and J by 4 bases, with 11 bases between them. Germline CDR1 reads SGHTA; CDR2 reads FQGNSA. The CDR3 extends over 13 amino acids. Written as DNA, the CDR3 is TGTGCCAGCAGCCCCCGGGAGGGCTATGGCTACACCTTC. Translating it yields CASSPREGYGYTF.

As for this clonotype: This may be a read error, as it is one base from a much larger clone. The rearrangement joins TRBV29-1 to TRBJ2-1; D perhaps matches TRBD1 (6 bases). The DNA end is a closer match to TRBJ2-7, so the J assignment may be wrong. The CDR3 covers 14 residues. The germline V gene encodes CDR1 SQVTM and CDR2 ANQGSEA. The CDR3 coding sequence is TGCAGCGTTGAAGGGGGGCAGGCTTACAATGAGCAGTACTTC. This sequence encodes CSVEGGQAYNEQYF.

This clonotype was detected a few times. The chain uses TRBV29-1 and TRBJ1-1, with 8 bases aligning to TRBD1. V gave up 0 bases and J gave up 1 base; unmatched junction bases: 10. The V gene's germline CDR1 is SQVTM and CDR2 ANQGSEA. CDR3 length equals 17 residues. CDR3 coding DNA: TGCAGCGTTGAAGAGCAGGACAGGGATCCGGGGAACACTGAAGCTTTCTTT. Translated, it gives CSVEEQDRDPGNTEAFF.

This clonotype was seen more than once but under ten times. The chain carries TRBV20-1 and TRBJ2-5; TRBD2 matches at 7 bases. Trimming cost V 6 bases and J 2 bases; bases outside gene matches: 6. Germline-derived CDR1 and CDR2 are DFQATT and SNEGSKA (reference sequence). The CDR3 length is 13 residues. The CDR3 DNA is TGCAGTGCCCGACGGGGGGTTCAAGAGACCCAGTACTTC. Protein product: CSARRGVQETQYF.

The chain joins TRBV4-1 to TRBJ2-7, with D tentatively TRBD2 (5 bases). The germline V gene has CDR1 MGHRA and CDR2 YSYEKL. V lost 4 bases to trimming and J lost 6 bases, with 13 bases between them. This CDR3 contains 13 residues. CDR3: CASSPLDPPEQYF. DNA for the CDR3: TGCGCCAGCAGCCCACTAGACCCCCCCGAGCAGTACTTC.

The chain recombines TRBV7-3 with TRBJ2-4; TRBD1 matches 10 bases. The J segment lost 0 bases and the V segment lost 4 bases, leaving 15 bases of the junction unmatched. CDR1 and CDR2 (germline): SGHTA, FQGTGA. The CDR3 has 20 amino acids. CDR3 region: CASSSRPGQGRIIAKNIQYF. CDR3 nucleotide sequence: TGTGCCAGCAGCTCTAGACCGGGACAGGGGCGTATAATAGCCAAAAACATTCAGTACTTC.

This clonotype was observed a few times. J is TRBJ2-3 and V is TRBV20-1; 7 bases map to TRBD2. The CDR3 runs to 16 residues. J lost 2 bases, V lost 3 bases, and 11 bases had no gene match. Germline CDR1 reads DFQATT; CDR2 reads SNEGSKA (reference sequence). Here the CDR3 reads CSARMGRRGYTDTQYF. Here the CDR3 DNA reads TGCAGTGCTAGGATGGGGCGGCGGGGGTACACAGATACGCAGTATTTT.

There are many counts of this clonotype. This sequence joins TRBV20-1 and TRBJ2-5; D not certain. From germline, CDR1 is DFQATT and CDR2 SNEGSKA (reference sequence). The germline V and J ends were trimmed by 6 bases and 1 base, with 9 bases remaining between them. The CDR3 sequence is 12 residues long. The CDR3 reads CSALLGQETQYF. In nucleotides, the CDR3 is TGCAGTGCCCTGCTGGGCCAAGAGACCCAGTACTTC.

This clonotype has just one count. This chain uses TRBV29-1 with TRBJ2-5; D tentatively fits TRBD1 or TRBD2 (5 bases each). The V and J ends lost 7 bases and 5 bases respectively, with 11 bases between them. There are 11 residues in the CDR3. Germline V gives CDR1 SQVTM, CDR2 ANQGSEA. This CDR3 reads CSGSRDETQYF. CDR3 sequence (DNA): TGCAGCGGTAGCAGGGACGAGACCCAGTACTTC.

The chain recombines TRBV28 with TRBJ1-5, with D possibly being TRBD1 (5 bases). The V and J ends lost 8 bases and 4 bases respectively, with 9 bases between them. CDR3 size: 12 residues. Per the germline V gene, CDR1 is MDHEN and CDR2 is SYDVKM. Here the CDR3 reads CASGAGNQPQHF. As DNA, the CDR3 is TGTGCCAGCGGAGCAGGGAATCAGCCCCAGCATTTT. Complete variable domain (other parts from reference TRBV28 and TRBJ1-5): DVKVTQSSRYLVKRTGEKVFLECVQDMDHENMFWYRQDPGLGLRLIYFSYDVKMKEKGDIPEGYSVSREKKERFSLILESASTNQTSMYLCASGAGNQPQHFGDGTRLSIL.

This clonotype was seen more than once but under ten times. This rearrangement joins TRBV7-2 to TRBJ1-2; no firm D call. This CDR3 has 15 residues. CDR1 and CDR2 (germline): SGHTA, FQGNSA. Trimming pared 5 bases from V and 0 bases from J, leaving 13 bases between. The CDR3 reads CASSPQYGSNYGYTF. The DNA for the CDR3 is TGTGCCAGCAGCCCCCAATACGGCTCTAACTATGGCTACACCTTC. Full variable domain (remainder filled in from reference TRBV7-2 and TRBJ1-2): GAGVSQSPSNKVTEKGKDVELRCDPISGHTALYWYRQSLGQGLEFLIYFQGNSAPDKSGLPSDRFSAERTGGSVSTLTIQRTQQEDSAVYLCASSPQYGSNYGYTFGSGTRLTVV.

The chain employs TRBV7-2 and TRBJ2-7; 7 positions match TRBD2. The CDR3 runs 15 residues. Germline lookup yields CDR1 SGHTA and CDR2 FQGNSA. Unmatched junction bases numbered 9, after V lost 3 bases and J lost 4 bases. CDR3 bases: TGTGCCAGCAGCTTCTTCCCGGGAGGAGGTTACGAGCAGTACTTC. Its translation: CASSFFPGGGYEQYF. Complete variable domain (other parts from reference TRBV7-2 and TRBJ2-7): GAGVSQSPSNKVTEKGKDVELRCDPISGHTALYWYRQSLGQGLEFLIYFQGNSAPDKSGLPSDRFSAERTGGSVSTLTIQRTQQEDSAVYLCASSFFPGGGYEQYFGPGTRLTVT.